This T cell receptor (beta chain) was found in a study of somatic mutations in cytotoxic T cells in rheumatoid arthritis. The wider study: It was right after diagnosis, before any treatment, that patient blood (less than 33 ml EDTA) was drawn.

V was pared by 0 bases and J by 3 bases, with 13 bases between. The CDR3 has 16 amino acids. From germline, CDR1 is SGHNT and CDR2 YYREEE (reference sequence). Measured with immunoSEQ multiplex PCR; TCRdb has only the in-frame clones, and not every one. Of about 14,000 clones listed, roughly 80% are singletons. Specimen: CD8+ T cells sorted from blood. This sequence was found in an adult with rheumatoid arthritis. The J gene is TRBJ2-1, the V gene TRBV5-4; D is possibly TRBD1 or TRBD2 (6 bases each). CDR3 DNA: TGTGCCAGCAGCTTGGATGGAGGGGGGCTCTACAATGAGCAGTTCTTC. Translation gives CASSLDGGGLYNEQFF.